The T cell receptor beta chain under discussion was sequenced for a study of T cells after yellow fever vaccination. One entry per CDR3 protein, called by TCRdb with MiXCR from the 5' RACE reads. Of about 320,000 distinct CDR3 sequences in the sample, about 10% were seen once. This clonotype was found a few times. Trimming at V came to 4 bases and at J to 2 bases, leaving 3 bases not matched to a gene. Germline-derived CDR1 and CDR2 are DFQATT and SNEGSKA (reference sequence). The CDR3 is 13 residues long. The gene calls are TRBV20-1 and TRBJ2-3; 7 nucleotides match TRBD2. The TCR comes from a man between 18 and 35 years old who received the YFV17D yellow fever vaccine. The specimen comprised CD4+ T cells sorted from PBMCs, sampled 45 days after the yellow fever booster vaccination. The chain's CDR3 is CSAIAGYTDTQYF. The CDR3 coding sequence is TGCAGTGCTATAGCGGGTTACACAGATACGCAGTATTTT.